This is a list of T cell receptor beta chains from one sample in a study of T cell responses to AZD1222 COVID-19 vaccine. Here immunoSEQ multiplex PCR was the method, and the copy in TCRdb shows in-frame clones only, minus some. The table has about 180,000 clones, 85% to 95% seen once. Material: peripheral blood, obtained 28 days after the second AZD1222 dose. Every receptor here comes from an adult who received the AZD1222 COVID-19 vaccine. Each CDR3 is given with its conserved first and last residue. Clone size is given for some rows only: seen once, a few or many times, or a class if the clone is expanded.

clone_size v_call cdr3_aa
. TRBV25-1 CASSATGANVLTF
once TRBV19 CASEQGNGYTF
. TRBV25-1 CASARTGPNSGNTIYF
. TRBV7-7 CASSLEASGYNEQFF
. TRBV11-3 CASSLGINSYEQYF
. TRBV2 CASSEVDNQPQHF
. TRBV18 CASSPLPPGGDYEQYF
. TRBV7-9 CASSLAGSFTDTQYF
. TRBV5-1 CASSWGEANEKLFF
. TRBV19 CASRKNRDYGYTF
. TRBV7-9 CASSETGGGIGNQPQHF
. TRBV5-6 CASSLGLGSVNQPQHF
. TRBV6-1 CASSEPGQGGVTEAFF
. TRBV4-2 CASSPSVGGQTAHGYTF
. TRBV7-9 CASSQIDGTGKLFF
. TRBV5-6 CASSLPATNTEAFF
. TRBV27 CASSYGDTQYF
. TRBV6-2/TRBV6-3 CASSYVGSGSLEYGYTF
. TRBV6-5 CASSYSSAVFNTEAFF
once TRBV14 CASSQMDRGWDEQFF
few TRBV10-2 CASKGVSNQPQHF
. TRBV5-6 CASSPQGYVETQYF
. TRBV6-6 CASTPMALKPITF